The 25 T cell receptor beta chains listed next were all sequenced from one sample in a study of blood T cell repertoires in COVID-19. TCRdb's copy holds only in-frame clones and misses some; the assay was immunoSEQ multiplex PCR. The sample includes some 48,000 clones, roughly 86% of them seen just once. The sample consisted of peripheral blood. These receptors were taken from a middle-aged man with active COVID-19.

The rearrangement uses TRBV25-1 and TRBJ2-5; TRBD2 agrees at 9 bases. Germline V gene lookup returns CDR1 MGHDK and CDR2 SYGVNS. The trim removed 0 bases at V and 0 bases at J, leaving 8 bases unmatched. The CDR3 is 18 residues long. The CDR3 DNA is TGTGCCAGCAGTGAATATTTGTTAGCGGGAGCCTACCAAGAGACCCAGTACTTC. Protein sequence: CASSEYLLAGAYQETQYF.

The chain carries TRBV11-2 and TRBJ1-1; 7 nucleotides align to TRBD1. The trim removed 4 bases at V and 6 bases at J, leaving 11 bases unmatched. Germline CDR1 reads SGHAT; CDR2 reads FQNNGV. The CDR3 is 15 amino acids. The CDR3: CASSSGDRISAEAFF. The CDR3, as DNA: TGTGCCAGCAGCTCAGGGGACAGAATTTCCGCTGAAGCTTTCTTT. Full variable domain (outside the CDR3, taken from reference TRBV11-2 and TRBJ1-1): EAGVAQSPRYKIIEKRQSVAFWCNPISGHATLYWYQQILGQGPKLLIQFQNNGVVDDSQLPKDRFSAERLKGVDSTLKIQPAKLEDSAVYLCASSSGDRISAEAFFGQGTRLTVV.

The chain joins TRBV14 to TRBJ2-7; 7 positions match TRBD1. Germline V CDR1 and CDR2: SGHDN, FVKESK. Trimming removed 2 bases from V and 3 bases from J; junction bases left unmatched: 7. The CDR3 has 15 amino acids. CDR3 residues: CASSQLWDSYYEQYV. DNA for the CDR3: TGTGCCAGCAGCCAATTATGGGACAGCTACTACGAGCAGTACGTC.

The chain is built from TRBV12-3 or TRBV12-4 and TRBJ1-2, with D perhaps matching TRBD1 (5 bases). The CDR3 is 13 amino acids. The ends were cut back, 4 bases at V and 2 bases at J, with 8 bases in the middle. The CDR3, as DNA: TGTGCCAGCAGTTCGTCAGGGAACTATGGCTACACCTTC. This translates into CASSSSGNYGYTF.

J is TRBJ1-4 and V is TRBV10-3; D perhaps matches TRBD1 (5 bases). The V gene's germline CDR1 is ENHRY and CDR2 SYGVKD. This CDR3 has 18 residues. V dropped 0 bases and J dropped 7 bases, with 21 bases sitting between them. CDR3 nucleotide sequence: TGTGCCATCAGTGAGTCGGGCGGTACAGGTCCTCAGGGTGAAAAACTGTTTTTT. Protein sequence: CAISESGGTGPQGEKLFF.

The V and J genes are TRBV4-1 and TRBJ2-1, with D possibly TRBD2 on 7 matching bases. This CDR3 spans 13 amino acids. The V gene lost 0 bases and the J gene lost 15 bases, with 15 bases spanning the gap. Germline CDR1 is MGHRA and CDR2 is YSYEKL. CDR3 bases: TGCGCCAGCAGCCAAGATGGGTGGGGGGGCAGGTTCTTC. Its protein is CASSQDGWGGRFF.

The chain has TRBV2 and TRBJ2-7; D gene uncertain. The CDR3 is 12 amino acids. Trimming pared 7 bases from V and 3 bases from J, leaving 10 bases between. CDR1 is SNHLY and CDR2 is FYNNEI in the germline V gene. DNA of the CDR3: TGTGCCAGCAAAACGGTAGTCTACGAGCAGTACTTC. Protein sequence: CASKTVVYEQYF.

This clone has just a few counts. The chain has TRBV5-4 and TRBJ1-5; TRBD1 matches at 8 bases. With 0 bases clipped from V and 0 bases from J, the junction kept 5 bases outside the gene matches. Germline-derived CDR1 and CDR2 are SGHNT and YYREEE (reference sequence). This CDR3 is built from 17 residues. CDR3 residues: CASSLGDRPISNQPQHF. In DNA form, the CDR3 reads TGTGCCAGCAGCTTGGGGGACAGGCCCATTAGCAATCAGCCCCAGCATTTT.

V is TRBV18 and J is TRBJ2-7, with a weak D call TRBD2 (6 bases). The V end lost 3 bases, the J end lost 5 bases, and 11 bases lay between the germline ends. This CDR3 is 13 amino acids long. Per the germline V gene, CDR1 is KGHSH and CDR2 is LQKENI. The CDR3 DNA reads as TGTGCCAGCTCACCGGGGGAGGTCCACGAGCAGTACGTC. It is translated as CASSPGEVHEQYV.

CDR3 in DNA: TGTGCCAGCAGCTCGACAGGGGCGTTGGATCAGCCCCAGCATTTT. This codes for CASSSTGALDQPQHF. The chain joins TRBV4-2 to TRBJ1-5; 8 bases line up with TRBD1. With 5 bases clipped from V and 5 bases from J, the junction kept 8 bases outside the gene matches. The CDR3 contains 15 residues. Germline CDR1 LGHNA, CDR2 YNFKEQ.

V is TRBV4-1 and J is TRBJ2-2; D not resolved. The CDR3 is made up of 15 amino acids. Deletions cut 0 bases from V and 1 base from J, with 6 bases between. The germline V gene has CDR1 MGHRA and CDR2 YSYEKL. The CDR3 DNA follows: TGCGCCAGCAGCCAAGAAGTACAGAACACCGGGGAGCTGTTTTTT. Its translation: CASSQEVQNTGELFF.

CDR3 coding DNA: TGTGCCAGCAGCTTTCCCCTGGCGGGAGTCTCGGGGGAGCTGTTTTTT. This translates into CASSFPLAGVSGELFF. The chain joins TRBV3-1 (or the pseudogene TRBV3-2) to TRBJ2-2; 7 bases agree with TRBD2. The V gene end was trimmed by 5 bases and the J gene end by 8 bases; junction bases not matched to a gene: 14. CDR1 is LGHDT, CDR2 YNNKEL, per germline (reference sequence). CDR3 size: 16 residues.

Details on this clone: A clone one base away is much larger, so this may be a read error. Other DNA sequences in the same sample also yield this CDR3. V is TRBV28 and J is TRBJ1-2, with D maybe TRBD1 (6 bases). The germline V gene has CDR1 MDHEN and CDR2 SYDVKM. Trimming stripped 5 bases from V and 5 bases from J, with 12 bases between. There are 13 residues in the CDR3. CDR3: CASSQQGGYGYTF. CDR3 sequence (DNA): TGTGCCAGCAGTCAGCAAGGGGGTTATGGCTACACCTTC.

V is TRBV24-1 and J is TRBJ1-6; possibly TRBD1 for D (6 bases). The CDR3 contains 14 residues. The germline gives CDR1 KGHDR, CDR2 SFDVKD. V gave up 6 bases and J gave up 6 bases, with 11 bases separating them. CDR3 amino acids: CATSTTGGNSPLHF. The CDR3 bases are TGTGCCACCAGTACGACAGGTGGTAATTCACCCCTCCACTTT.

V gene TRBV5-4 combines with J gene TRBJ1-2; no definite D call. V shed 2 bases and J shed 8 bases, with 13 bases lying between them. CDR1 is SGHNT and CDR2 is YYREEE in the germline V gene (reference sequence). CDR3 length: 13 residues. The CDR3 DNA follows: TGTGCCAGCAGCTTAGAGGGAGAGGAAGGCTACACCTTC. It codes for CASSLEGEEGYTF.

This clone appeared a few times. The CDR3 reads CASSRPGLLEQFF. The DNA for the CDR3 is TGTGCCAGTAGCCGACCGGGACTTCTCGAGCAGTTCTTC. This chain uses TRBV19 with TRBJ2-1, with D possibly being TRBD2 (6 bases). Germline V CDR1 and CDR2: LNHDA, SQIVND (reference sequence). V lost 6 bases, J lost 10 bases, and 16 bases lay in between. The CDR3 is 13 residues long.

V is TRBV6-5 and J is TRBJ2-1, with TRBD2 identical over 7 bases. Germline CDR1 MNHEY, CDR2 SVGAGI. CDR3 length equals 14 residues. Trimming cost V 8 bases and J 7 bases; bases outside gene matches: 11. The CDR3 coding sequence is TGTGCCAGCGTCGCCTCGGGGGGTCTGAATGAGCAGTTCTTC. Translated: CASVASGGLNEQFF.

V is TRBV6-2 or TRBV6-3 and J is TRBJ1-5; D might be TRBD1 (6 bases). V gave up 5 bases and J gave up 2 bases, with 22 bases separating them. CDR3 length equals 18 residues. Germline assignment: CDR1 MNHEY and CDR2 SVGEGT. The CDR3, as DNA: TGTGCCAGCAGTCCCCAGGATACGGGGGGCTGGGGCAATCAGCCCCAGCATTTT. It yields the protein CASSPQDTGGWGNQPQHF.

In this sample, this clone turned up a few times. This chain links TRBV6-5 with TRBJ2-3; perhaps TRBD2 as D (5 bases). The CDR3 has 15 residues. V lost 8 bases and J lost 2, with 17 bases in between. CDR1 is MNHEY and CDR2 is SVGAGI in the germline V gene. The CDR3: CASSEGGRLTDTQYF. The CDR3 DNA reads as TGTGCCAGCTCCGAGGGTGGGAGACTCACAGATACGCAGTATTTT.

The chain has TRBV7-9 and TRBJ1-1, with 8 bases fitting TRBD1. Germline-derived CDR1 and CDR2 are SEHNR and FQNEAQ (reference sequence). This CDR3 contains 15 residues. The J segment lost 8 bases and the V segment lost 5 bases, leaving 13 bases of the junction unmatched. For the CDR3, the DNA is TGTGCCAGCAGCCACCAACTAGACCGACAGGGGGAAGCTTTCTTT. This translates into CASSHQLDRQGEAFF.

This chain joins TRBV18 and TRBJ2-1; D not certain. Trimming took 6 bases from V and 6 from J, leaving 12 bases between them. This CDR3 region has 13 residues. The germline V gene has CDR1 KGHSH and CDR2 LQKENI. CDR3 coding DNA: TGTGCCAGCTCTCCCGACTGGATCAATGAGCAGTTCTTC. Amino acid sequence: CASSPDWINEQFF.

The chain couples TRBV11-2 to TRBJ2-3; D gene unclear. V gave up 5 bases and J gave up 0 bases, with 9 bases separating them. The CDR3 covers 14 residues. Germline CDR1 is SGHAT and CDR2 is FQNNGV. CDR3 loop: CASSPSTSTDTQYF. CDR3 in DNA: TGTGCCAGCAGCCCCTCTACTAGCACAGATACGCAGTATTTT.

This clone was detected only once. This sequence joins TRBV5-4 and TRBJ2-1; TRBD2 matches 11 bases. This CDR3 spans 15 amino acids. V dropped 0 bases and J dropped 7; count of bases not matched to a gene: 3. The germline gives CDR1 SGHNT, CDR2 YYREEE (reference sequence). The CDR3 region has the DNA TGTGCCAGCAGCTTGGTAGCGGGGGGGCGTAATGAGCAGTTCTTC. Translation: CASSLVAGGRNEQFF. The full variable domain, its missing parts supplied by reference TRBV5-4 and TRBJ2-1, is ETGVTQSPTHLIKTRGQQVTLRCSSQSGHNTVSWYQQALGQGPQFIFQYYREEENGRGNFPPRFSGLQFPNYSSELNVNALELDDSALYLCASSLVAGGRNEQFFGPGTRLTVL.

The chain couples TRBV28 to TRBJ2-7; 7 nucleotides align to TRBD2. Germline loops: CDR1 MDHEN, CDR2 SYDVKM. Losses at the gene ends were 8 bases for V and 4 bases for J; bases not matched to a gene: 17. The CDR3 contains 16 residues. CDR3 bases: TGTGCCAGCTCCAAGACCGGGGGTGCGGGGGTTTACGAGCAGTACGTC. It encodes CASSKTGGAGVYEQYV.

The chain combines TRBV5-1 with TRBJ2-1, with 11 nucleotides matching TRBD2. From germline, CDR1 is SGHRS and CDR2 YFSETQ. J gave up 9 bases and V 4 bases, and 9 bases lay outside the gene matches. The length of the CDR3 is 15 residues. This CDR3 is CASSPPTSGKAEQFF. The CDR3 region has the DNA TGCGCCAGCAGCCCACCGACTAGCGGGAAGGCTGAGCAGTTCTTC.